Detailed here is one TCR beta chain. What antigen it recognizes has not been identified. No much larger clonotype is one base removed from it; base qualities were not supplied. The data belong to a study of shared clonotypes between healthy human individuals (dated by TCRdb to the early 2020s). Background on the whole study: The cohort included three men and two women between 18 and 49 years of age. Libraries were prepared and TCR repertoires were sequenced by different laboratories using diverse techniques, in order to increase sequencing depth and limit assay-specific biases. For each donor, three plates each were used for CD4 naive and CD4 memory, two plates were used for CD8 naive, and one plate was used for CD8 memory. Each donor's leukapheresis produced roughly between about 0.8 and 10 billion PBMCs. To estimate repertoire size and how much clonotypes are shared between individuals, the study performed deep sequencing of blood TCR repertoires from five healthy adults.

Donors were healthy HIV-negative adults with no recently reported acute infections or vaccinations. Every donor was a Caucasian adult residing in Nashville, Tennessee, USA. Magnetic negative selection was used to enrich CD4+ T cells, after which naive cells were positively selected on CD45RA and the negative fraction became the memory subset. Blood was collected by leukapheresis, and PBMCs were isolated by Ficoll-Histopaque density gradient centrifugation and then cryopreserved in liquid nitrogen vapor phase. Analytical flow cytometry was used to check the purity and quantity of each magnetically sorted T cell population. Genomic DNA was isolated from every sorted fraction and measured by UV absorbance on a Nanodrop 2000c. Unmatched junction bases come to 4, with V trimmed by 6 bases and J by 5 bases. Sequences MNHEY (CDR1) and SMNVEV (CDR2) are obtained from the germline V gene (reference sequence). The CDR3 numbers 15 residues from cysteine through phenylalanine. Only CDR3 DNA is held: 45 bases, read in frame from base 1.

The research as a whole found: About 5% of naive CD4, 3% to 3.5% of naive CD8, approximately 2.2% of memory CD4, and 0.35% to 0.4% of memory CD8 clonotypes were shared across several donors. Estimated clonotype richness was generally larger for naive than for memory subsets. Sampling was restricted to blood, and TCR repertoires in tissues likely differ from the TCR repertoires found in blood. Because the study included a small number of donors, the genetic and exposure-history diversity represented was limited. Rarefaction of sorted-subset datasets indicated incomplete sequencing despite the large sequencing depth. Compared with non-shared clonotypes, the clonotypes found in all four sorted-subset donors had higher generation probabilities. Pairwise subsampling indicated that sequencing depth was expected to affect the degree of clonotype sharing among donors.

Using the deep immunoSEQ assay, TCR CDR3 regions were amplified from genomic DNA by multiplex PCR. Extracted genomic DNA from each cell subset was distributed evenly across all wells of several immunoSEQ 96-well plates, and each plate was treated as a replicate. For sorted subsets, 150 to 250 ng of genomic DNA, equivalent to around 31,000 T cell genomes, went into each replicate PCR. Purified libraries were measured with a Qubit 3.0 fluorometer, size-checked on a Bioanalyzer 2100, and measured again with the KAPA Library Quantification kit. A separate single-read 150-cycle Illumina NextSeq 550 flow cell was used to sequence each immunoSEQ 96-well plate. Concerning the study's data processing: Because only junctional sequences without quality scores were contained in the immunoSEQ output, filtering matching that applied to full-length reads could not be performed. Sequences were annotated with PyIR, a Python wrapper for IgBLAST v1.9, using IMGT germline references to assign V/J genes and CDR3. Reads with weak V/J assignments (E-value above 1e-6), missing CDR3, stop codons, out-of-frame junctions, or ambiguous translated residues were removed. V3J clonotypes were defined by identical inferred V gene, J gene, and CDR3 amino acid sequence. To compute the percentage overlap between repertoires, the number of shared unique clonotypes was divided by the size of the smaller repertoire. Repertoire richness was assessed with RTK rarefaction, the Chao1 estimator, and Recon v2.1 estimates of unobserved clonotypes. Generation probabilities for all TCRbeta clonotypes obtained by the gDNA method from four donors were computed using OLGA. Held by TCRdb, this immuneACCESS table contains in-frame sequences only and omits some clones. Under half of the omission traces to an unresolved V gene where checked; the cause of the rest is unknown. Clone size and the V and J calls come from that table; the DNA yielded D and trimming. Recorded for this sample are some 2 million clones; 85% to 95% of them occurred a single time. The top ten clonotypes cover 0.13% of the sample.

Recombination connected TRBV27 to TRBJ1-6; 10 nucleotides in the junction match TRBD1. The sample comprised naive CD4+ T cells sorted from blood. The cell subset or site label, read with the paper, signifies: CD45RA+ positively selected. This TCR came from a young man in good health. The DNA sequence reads TGTGCCAGCAGGACGACAGGGGGCCATAATTCACCCCTCCACTTT. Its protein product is CASRTTGGHNSPLHF.